The 21 T cell receptor beta chains presented below share a single source sample, sequenced in a study of cytomegalovirus exposure and HLA in healthy donors. The PCR was carried out with 60 Vbeta primers and 13 Jbeta primers. TCRdb's table, derived via immunoSEQ multiplex PCR, lists solely in-frame clones and lacks some. The sample has roughly 120,000 clones, 80% to 90% seen once. Input material: PBMCs. The receptors derive from a male donor in good health and CMV-seropositive.

The rearrangement uses TRBV7-8 and TRBJ1-5; D is unclear. Germline values: CDR1 SGHVS, CDR2 FQNEAQ. The CDR3 extends over 14 amino acids. The V and J ends lost 3 bases and 7 bases respectively, with 13 bases between them. CDR3 region: CASSLGGRAQPQHF. For the CDR3, the DNA is TGTGCCAGCAGCTTGGGAGGGCGTGCGCAGCCCCAGCATTTT.

This clone was detected a few times. The V and J genes are TRBV5-5 and TRBJ2-1; D gene ambiguous. This CDR3 comprises 15 residues. Between the trimmed V and J ends, which lost 0 bases and 0 bases, there was a span of 7 bases. Germline V CDR1 and CDR2: SGHKS, YYEKEE (reference sequence). CDR3 amino acids: CASSLEGASYNEQFF. CDR3 DNA sequence: TGTGCCAGCAGCTTGGAAGGAGCCTCCTACAATGAGCAGTTCTTC.

The rearrangement joins TRBV27 to TRBJ2-7; TRBD2 matches 7 bases. V shed 3 bases and J 3 bases; nucleotides not matched to a gene: 5. The CDR3 is made up of 14 amino acids. Germline V lookup: CDR1 MNHEY, CDR2 SMNVEV (reference sequence). The CDR3 bases are TGTGCCAGCAGTTTCGAGGCTAGCGGCTACGAGCAGTACTTC. Its translation is CASSFEASGYEQYF.

The J gene is TRBJ2-1, the V gene TRBV7-3, with 11 bases identical to TRBD2. J gave up 1 base and V 5 bases, and 4 bases lay outside the gene matches. CDR3 length: 16 amino acids. Per the germline V gene, CDR1 is SGHTA and CDR2 is FQGTGA. The CDR3 spells CASSPSSGRSYNEQFF. The CDR3, as DNA: TGTGCCAGCAGCCCCTCTAGCGGGAGGTCCTACAATGAGCAGTTCTTC. Full variable domain (rest looked up from reference TRBV7-3 and TRBJ2-1): GAGVSQTPSNKVTEKGKYVELRCDPISGHTALYWYRQSLGQGPEFLIYFQGTGAADDSGLPNDRFFAVRPEGSVSTLKIQRTERGDSAVYLCASSPSSGRSYNEQFFGPGTRLTVL.

J is TRBJ2-3 and V is TRBV5-6; TRBD2 agrees at 8 bases. V shed 4 bases, J shed 3 bases, and the junction held 10 bases outside the gene matches. Germline V gene lookup returns CDR1 SGHDT and CDR2 YYEEEE. The CDR3 is 16 residues long. The CDR3 bases are TGTGCCAGCAGCGACGGAGCGGGAGAGACAACAGATACGCAGTATTTT. Residues: CASSDGAGETTDTQYF.

The chain links TRBV18 to TRBJ2-1, with a possible D match to TRBD2 (5 bases). V lost 3 bases to trimming and J lost 10 bases, with 13 bases between them. Germline V CDR1 and CDR2: KGHSH, LQKENI. The CDR3 extends over 13 amino acids. CDR3 region: CASSPPYGEEQFF. The CDR3 nucleotides are TGTGCCAGCTCACCCCCCTATGGGGAGGAGCAGTTCTTC.

In its sample, this clone was seen once. The chain is built from TRBV5-1 and TRBJ2-2, with a possible D match to TRBD1 (7 bases). This CDR3 is 15 amino acids long. V gave up 4 bases and J gave up 4 bases, with 14 bases separating them. Germline values: CDR1 SGHRS, CDR2 YFSETQ. CDR3: CASSRRDSSTGELFF. The DNA of the CDR3 is TGCGCCAGCAGCCGGAGGGACAGCAGCACCGGGGAGCTGTTTTTT.

This clone was counted between two and nine times. The chain links TRBV27 to TRBJ1-5; a weak D match, TRBD1 (5 bases). The germline V gene encodes CDR1 MNHEY and CDR2 SMNVEV (reference sequence). The CDR3 consists of 13 residues. V lost 5 bases and J 4 bases, leaving 9 bases between the germline ends. The DNA of the CDR3 is TGTGCCAGCAGTCATCGGGGGAATCAGCCCCAGCATTTT. It translates to CASSHRGNQPQHF.

The chain couples TRBV19 to TRBJ1-5; D is perhaps TRBD1 (5 bases). Germline values: CDR1 LNHDA, CDR2 SQIVND (reference sequence). The CDR3 has 14 amino acids. The germline V and J ends were trimmed by 5 bases and 0 bases, with 8 bases remaining between them. The CDR3 region is CASSEQDSNQPQHF. The CDR3, as DNA: TGTGCCAGTAGTGAACAGGATAGCAATCAGCCCCAGCATTTT.

The gene calls are TRBV6-5 and TRBJ1-2, with D perhaps TRBD1 (5 bases). CDR1 and CDR2 from the germline V gene are MNHEY and SVGAGI. Between the trimmed V and J ends, which lost 6 bases and 3 bases, there was a span of 17 bases. The CDR3 length is 15 residues. CDR3 residues: CASSRGGVSDYGYTF. DNA for the CDR3: TGTGCCAGCAGCCGGGGGGGGGTCTCGGACTATGGCTACACCTTC.

Concerning this clone: A junction boundary mismatches the germline segment, possibly from a read error. The chain carries TRBV7-2 and TRBJ1-1; 7 bases map to TRBD1. The CDR3 runs to 15 residues. Germline V gene data show CDR1 as SGHTA and CDR2 as FQGNSA. CDR3 in DNA: TGTGCCAGCAGCTTTCAAACAGGGGTCAACAGTGAAGCTTTCTTT. Amino acid sequence: CASSFQTGVNSEAFF.

This chain uses TRBV28 with TRBJ1-4; 7 nucleotides agree with TRBD1. J lost 4 bases, V lost 6 bases, and 5 bases had no gene match. Germline V gives CDR1 MDHEN, CDR2 SYDVKM. There are 14 residues in the CDR3. In DNA form, the CDR3 reads TGTGCCAGCAGCCCCGGGACAGTTAATGAAAAACTGTTTTTT. Translated: CASSPGTVNEKLFF. Together with reference TRBV28 and TRBJ1-4, the CDR3 gives the full variable domain: DVKVTQSSRYLVKRTGEKVFLECVQDMDHENMFWYRQDPGLGLRLIYFSYDVKMKEKGDIPEGYSVSREKKERFSLILESASTNQTSMYLCASSPGTVNEKLFFGSGTQLSVL.

V usage is TRBV29-1 and J usage is TRBJ2-7; TRBD2 matches at 10 bases. The ends lost 3 bases at V and 4 bases at J; junction bases unmatched: 12. The CDR3 has 16 residues. From germline, CDR1 is SQVTM and CDR2 ANQGSEA. The CDR3 DNA sequence: TGCAGCGTTGATTCAGGGGGGCTAGCGGGAGTGTACGAGCAGTACTTC. Encoded protein: CSVDSGGLAGVYEQYF.

This clone was detected a few times. The genes are TRBV14 and TRBJ2-6; D is perhaps TRBD1 (5 bases). The CDR3 runs 19 residues. V gave up 2 bases and J gave up 0 bases, with 17 bases separating them. The germline CDR1 and CDR2 sequences are SGHDN and FVKESK. The CDR3 DNA follows: TGTGCCAGCAGCCAACTACCGCAACAGACAGTCTCTGGGGCCAACGTCCTGACTTTC. Amino acids: CASSQLPQQTVSGANVLTF.

This clone came up once. The J gene is TRBJ2-5, the V gene TRBV9; 9 bases are a match to TRBD1. The V segment lost 0 bases and the J segment 5 bases; nucleotides outside the gene matches: 5. Germline V gene sequence: CDR1 SGDLS, CDR2 YYNGEE. The CDR3 runs 15 residues. The CDR3 DNA reads TGTGCCAGCAGCGTAGGAACAGGGGGCATCGAGACCCAGTACTTC. It codes for CASSVGTGGIETQYF.

The genes are TRBV19 and TRBJ2-7, with 15 bases lining up with TRBD2. From germline, CDR1 is LNHDA and CDR2 SQIVND (reference sequence). The CDR3 runs to 15 residues. Germline trimming cut 4 bases from V and 4 bases from J; bases unmatched to any gene: 2. This CDR3 is CASSTGTSGRYEQYF. CDR3 nucleotide sequence: TGTGCCAGTAGTACAGGGACTAGCGGGAGGTACGAGCAGTACTTC. Full variable domain (missing parts from reference TRBV19 and TRBJ2-7): DGGITQSPKYLFRKEGQNVTLSCEQNLNHDAMYWYRQDPGQGLRLIYYSQIVNDFQKGDIAEGYSVSREKKESFPLTVTSAQKNPTAFYLCASSTGTSGRYEQYFGPGTRLTVT.

The chain is built from TRBV14 and TRBJ2-7; a possible D gene is TRBD2 (6 bases). The ends were cut back, 1 base at V and 3 bases at J, with 13 bases in the middle. CDR1 and CDR2 from the germline V gene are SGHDN and FVKESK. The CDR3 covers 15 residues. The CDR3 loop reads CASSQVVAVYYEQYF. CDR3 nucleotide sequence: TGTGCCAGCAGCCAAGTGGTAGCGGTATACTACGAGCAGTACTTC.

The V and J genes are TRBV28 and TRBJ2-7, with D possibly matching TRBD1 (6 bases). Per germline, CDR1 MDHEN and CDR2 SYDVKM. V gave up 11 bases and J gave up 4 bases, with 15 bases separating them. The CDR3 totals 12 residues. The CDR3 loop is CAVQQGRYEQYF. CDR3 DNA: TGTGCCGTCCAACAGGGCAGATACGAGCAGTACTTC.

The chain combines TRBV7-8 with TRBJ1-5, with D hard to call. Trimming took 5 bases from V and 9 from J, leaving 11 bases between them. The CDR3 consists of 12 residues. Looked up from germline, CDR1 is SGHVS and CDR2 is FQNEAQ. The CDR3 loop is CASSPSVGPQHF. The CDR3 DNA sequence: TGTGCCAGCAGCCCTAGTGTGGGGCCCCAGCATTTT. Looking up the rest from reference TRBV7-8 and TRBJ1-5 gives the full variable domain: GAGVSQSPRYKVAKRGQDVALRCDPISGHVSLFWYQQALGQGPEFLTYFQNEAQLDKSGLPSDRFFAERPEGSVSTLKIQRTQQEDSAVYLCASSPSVGPQHFGDGTRLSIL.

The chain recombines TRBV7-3 with TRBJ2-3; TRBD1 aligns across 7 bases. With 4 bases clipped from V and 0 bases from J, the junction kept 4 bases outside the gene matches. CDR3 length equals 15 residues. Per the germline V gene, CDR1 is SGHTA and CDR2 is FQGTGA. The CDR3: CASSSGGISTDTQYF. CDR3 DNA sequence: TGTGCCAGCAGCTCAGGGGGAATTAGCACAGATACGCAGTATTTT.

The chain is built from TRBV7-8 and TRBJ1-4; D remains unclear. Trimming stripped 2 bases from V and 3 bases from J, with 13 bases between. Germline lookup yields CDR1 SGHVS and CDR2 FQNEAQ. The CDR3 spans 16 residues. The CDR3 DNA reads as TGTGCCAGCAGCTTATCCCCTCGGCAGGCTAATGAAAAACTGTTTTTT. Translating gives CASSLSPRQANEKLFF.